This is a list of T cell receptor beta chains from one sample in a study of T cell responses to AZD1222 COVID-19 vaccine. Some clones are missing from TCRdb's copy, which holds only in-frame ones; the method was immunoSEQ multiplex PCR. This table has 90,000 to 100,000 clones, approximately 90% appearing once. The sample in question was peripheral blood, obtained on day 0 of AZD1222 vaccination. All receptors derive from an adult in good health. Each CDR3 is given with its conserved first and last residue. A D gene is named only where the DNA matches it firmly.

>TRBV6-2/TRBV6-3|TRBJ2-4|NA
CASSKDRVLAKNIQYF
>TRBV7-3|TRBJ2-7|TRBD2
CASSLEPTSGGKEQYF
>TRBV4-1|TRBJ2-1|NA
CASGHYNEQFF
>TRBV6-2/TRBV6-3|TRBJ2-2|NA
CASSPLGHTGELFF
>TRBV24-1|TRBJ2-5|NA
CATSDSRGPGETQYF
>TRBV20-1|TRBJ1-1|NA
CSASSPGATEAFF
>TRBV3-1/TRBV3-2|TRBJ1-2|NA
CASSQGGTYGYTF
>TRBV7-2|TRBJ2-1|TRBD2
CASSPPSGGKYEQFF
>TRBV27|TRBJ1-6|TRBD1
CASRLRTGEFNSPLHF
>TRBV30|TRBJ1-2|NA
CAWRQASSGYTF
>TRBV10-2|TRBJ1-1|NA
CASRWGAYPRRAFF
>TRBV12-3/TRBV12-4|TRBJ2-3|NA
CASSLVGDTQYF
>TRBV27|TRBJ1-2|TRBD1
CASSPLTGGVSYGYTF
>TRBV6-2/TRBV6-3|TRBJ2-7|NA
CASSLLSAQQYF
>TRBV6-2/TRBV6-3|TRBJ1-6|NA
CASSYQGGYSPLHF
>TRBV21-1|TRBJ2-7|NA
CASSISRQGDEQYF
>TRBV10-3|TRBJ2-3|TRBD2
CAISESGGSTDTQYF
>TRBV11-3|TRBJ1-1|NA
CASSLEPRYREGTEAFF
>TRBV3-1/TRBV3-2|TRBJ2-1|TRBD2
CASSTLAANNEQFF
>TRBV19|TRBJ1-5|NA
CASSITAANQPQHF
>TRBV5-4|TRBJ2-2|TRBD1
CASSLIGQGVTGELFF
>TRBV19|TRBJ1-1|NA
CASTAPMNTEAFF
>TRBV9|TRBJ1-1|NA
CASSVVHSGSVAFF
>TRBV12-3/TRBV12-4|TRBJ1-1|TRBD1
CASWTGTNEAFF
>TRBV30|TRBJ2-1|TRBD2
CASWGGSGRSYNEQFF
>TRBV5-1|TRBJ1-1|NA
CASSLAGRSEAFF
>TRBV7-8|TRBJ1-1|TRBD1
CASSLKRYPGQGNTEAFF
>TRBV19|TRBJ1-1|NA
CASSSPGQNTEAFF
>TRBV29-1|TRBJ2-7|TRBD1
CSVERTGTYEQYF
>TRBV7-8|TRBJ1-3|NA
CASSKQGYTIYF
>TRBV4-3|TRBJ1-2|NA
CASSQVGALANYGYTF
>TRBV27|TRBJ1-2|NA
CASSFFAGGTGYTF
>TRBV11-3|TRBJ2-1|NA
CASSQPVGRQEYEQFF
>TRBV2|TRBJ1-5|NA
CASRRDARGNQPQHF
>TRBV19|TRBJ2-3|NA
CASTPEQGLMNTQYF
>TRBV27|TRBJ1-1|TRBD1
CASSRRQGNTEAFF
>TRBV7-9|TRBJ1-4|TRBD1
CASSLSGTGALGEKLFF
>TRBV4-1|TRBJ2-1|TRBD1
CASSHNPGQGDYEQFF
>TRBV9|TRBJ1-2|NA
CASSTSAGYTF
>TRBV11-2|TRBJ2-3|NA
CASSFRPSGASSDTQYF
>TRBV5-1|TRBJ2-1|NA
CASTGEPYNEQFF
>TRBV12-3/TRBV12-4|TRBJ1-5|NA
CACARVSNQPQHF
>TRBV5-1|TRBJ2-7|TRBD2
CASSSVWGTNSYEQYF
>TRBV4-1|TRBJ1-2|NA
CASSQVPLGGGTGSIYGYTF
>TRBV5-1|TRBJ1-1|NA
CASSLGGLQTTEAFF
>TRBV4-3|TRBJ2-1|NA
CASSRGFLGSGTHNEQFF
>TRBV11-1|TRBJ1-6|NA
CASSQGWDSPLHF